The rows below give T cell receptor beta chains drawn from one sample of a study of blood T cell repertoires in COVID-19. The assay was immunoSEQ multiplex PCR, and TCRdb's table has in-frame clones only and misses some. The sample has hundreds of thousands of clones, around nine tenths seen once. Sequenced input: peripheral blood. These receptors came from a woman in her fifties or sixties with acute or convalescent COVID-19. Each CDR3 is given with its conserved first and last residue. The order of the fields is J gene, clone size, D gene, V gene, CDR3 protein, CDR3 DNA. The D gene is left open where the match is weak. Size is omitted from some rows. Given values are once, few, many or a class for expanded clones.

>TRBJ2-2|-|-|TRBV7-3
CASSPIYRPLYSGELFF
TGTGCCAGCAGCCCCATTTACAGGCCTCTATACTCCGGGGAGCTGTTTTTT
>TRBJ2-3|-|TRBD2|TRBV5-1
CASRRTSGGPTDTQYF
TGCGCCAGCCGCCGGACTAGCGGGGGACCCACAGATACGCAGTATTTT
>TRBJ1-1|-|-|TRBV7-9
CASSSTREAFF
TGTGCCAGCAGCTCCACGAGGGAAGCTTTCTTT
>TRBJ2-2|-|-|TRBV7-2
CASSLWGDTGELFF
TGTGCCAGCAGCTTATGGGGGGACACCGGGGAGCTGTTTTTT
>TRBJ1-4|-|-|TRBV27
CASSFGGKLREKLFF
TGTGCCAGCAGTTTTGGGGGGAAACTCAGGGAAAAACTGTTTTTT
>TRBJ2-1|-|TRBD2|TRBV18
CASSKPGLAGNEQFF
TGTGCCAGCTCAAAGCCGGGACTAGCGGGAAATGAGCAGTTCTTC
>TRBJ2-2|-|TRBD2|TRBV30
CAWSTRTSGTNTGELFF
TGTGCCTGGAGTACGAGGACTAGCGGTACAAACACCGGGGAGCTGTTTTTT
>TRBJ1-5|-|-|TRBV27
CASSLRGGSANRFYSNQPQHF
TGTGCCAGCAGTTTACGGGGAGGTAGCGCGAATAGATTTTATAGCAATCAGCCCCAGCATTTT
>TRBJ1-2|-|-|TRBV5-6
CASSPSSDYGYTF
TGTGCCAGCAGCCCAAGTTCGGACTATGGCTACACCTTC
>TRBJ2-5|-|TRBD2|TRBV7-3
CASSPRTPSGGEETQYF
TGTGCCAGCAGCCCCAGGACCCCTAGCGGAGGGGAGGAGACCCAGTACTTC
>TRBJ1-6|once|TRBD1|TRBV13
CASSSGTGGSPLHF
TGTGCCAGCAGCTCCGGGACAGGGGGTTCACCCCTCCACTTT
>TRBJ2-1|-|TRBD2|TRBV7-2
CASSLAVASGRYNEQFF
TGTGCCAGCAGCTTAGCGGTAGCTAGCGGGAGGTACAATGAGCAGTTCTTC
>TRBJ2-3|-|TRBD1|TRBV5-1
CASSSGTGSPTDTQYF
TGCGCCAGCAGCTCGGGGACAGGGAGCCCCACAGATACGCAGTATTTT
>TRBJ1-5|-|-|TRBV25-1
CASSETDSAYPQHF
TGTGCCAGCAGTGAAACGGACAGTGCATACCCCCAGCATTTT
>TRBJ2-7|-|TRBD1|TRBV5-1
CASSSRDRAYEQYF
TGCGCCAGCAGCTCCCGGGACAGAGCATACGAGCAGTACTTC
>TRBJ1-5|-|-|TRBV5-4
CASSSDGESQPQHF
TGTGCCAGCAGCTCGGACGGGGAGAGTCAGCCCCAGCATTTT
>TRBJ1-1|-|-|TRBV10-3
CAISEGQLRAEAFF
TGTGCCATCAGTGAAGGTCAACTCCGGGCTGAAGCTTTCTTT
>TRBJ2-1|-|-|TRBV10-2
CASRELGLAFF
TGCGCCAGCAGGGAACTAGGCTTGGCGTTCTTC
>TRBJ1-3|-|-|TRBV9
CASSAGSSGNTIYF
TGTGCCAGCAGCGCGGGAAGCTCTGGAAACACCATATATTTT
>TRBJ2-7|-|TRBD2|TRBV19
CASSGFQREVSSYEQYF
TGTGCCAGTAGCGGGTTCCAGCGGGAGGTTAGCTCCTACGAGCAGTACTTC
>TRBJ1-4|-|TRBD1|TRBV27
CASSLIGGRGPNEKLFF
TGTGCCAGCAGTTTAATTGGGGGCAGGGGGCCCAATGAAAAACTGTTTTTT
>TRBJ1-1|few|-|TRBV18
CASSPGGTTEAFF
TGTGCCAGCTCACCAGGGGGCACCACTGAAGCTTTCTTT
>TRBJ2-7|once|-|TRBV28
CASSLKAYEQYF
TGTGCCAGCAGTTTAAAAGCGTACGAGCAGTACTTC
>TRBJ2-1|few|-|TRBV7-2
CASSLVGLATPNEQFF
TGTGCCAGCAGCTTAGTCGGGCTAGCCACACCCAATGAGCAGTTCTTC
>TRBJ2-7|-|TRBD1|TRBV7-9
CASSRGQGGEQYF
TGTGCCAGCAGTCGCGGACAGGGAGGCGAGCAGTACTTC
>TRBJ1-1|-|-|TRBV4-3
CASSQAGGGGGAFF
TGCGCCAGCAGCCAAGCTGGGGGCGGCGGTGGGGCTTTCTTT
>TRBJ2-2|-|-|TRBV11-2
CASSLDSMSNTGELFF
TGTGCCAGCAGCTTAGATAGTATGTCGAACACCGGGGAGCTGTTTTTT
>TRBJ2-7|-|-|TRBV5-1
CASSLALSGNYGAYEQYF
TGCGCCAGCAGCTTGGCCTTGTCGGGGAACTATGGCGCCTACGAGCAGTACTTC
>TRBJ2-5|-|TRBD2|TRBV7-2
CASSLSGSFQETQYF
TGTGCCAGCAGCTTAAGCGGGAGCTTCCAAGAGACCCAGTACTTC
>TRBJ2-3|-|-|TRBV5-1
CASSLGWGLSTDTQYF
TGCGCCAGCAGCTTGGGCTGGGGCCTTAGCACAGATACGCAGTATTTT
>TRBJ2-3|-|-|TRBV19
CASSYIGGRTDTQYF
TGTGCCAGTAGCTATATTGGCGGGCGCACAGATACGCAGTATTTT
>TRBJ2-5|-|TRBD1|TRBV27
CASSPYPDREETQYF
TGTGCCAGCAGTCCCTACCCGGACAGGGAAGAGACCCAGTACTTC
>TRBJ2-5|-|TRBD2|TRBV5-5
CASSPTSGGQETQYF
TGTGCCAGCAGCCCGACTAGCGGGGGACAAGAGACCCAGTACTTC
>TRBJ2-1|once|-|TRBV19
CASSPGGAFPYNEQFF
TGTGCCAGTAGTCCAGGTGGGGCGTTCCCCTACAATGAGCAGTTCTTC
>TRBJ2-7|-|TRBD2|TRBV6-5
CATSRGEKYEQYF
TGTGCCACTTCTCGGGGGGAGAAGTACGAGCAGTACTTC
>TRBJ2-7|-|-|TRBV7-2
CASSLALLHEQYF
TGTGCCAGCAGCTTAGCTCTACTACACGAGCAGTACTTC
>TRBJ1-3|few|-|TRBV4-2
CASSQDDSRSSGNTIYF
TGTGCCAGCAGCCAAGATGACAGTCGGTCCTCTGGAAACACCATATATTTT
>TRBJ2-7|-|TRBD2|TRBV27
CASSLRTSGVYHSYEQYF
TGTGCCAGCAGTCTCAGGACTAGCGGGGTTTATCATAGCTACGAGCAGTACTTC
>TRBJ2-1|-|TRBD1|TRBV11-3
CASSLRGGKNNEQFF
TGTGCCAGCAGCTTAAGAGGGGGCAAAAACAATGAGCAGTTCTTC
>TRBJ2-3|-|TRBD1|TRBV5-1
CASSFDRVDTQYF
TGCGCCAGCAGCTTTGACAGGGTCGATACGCAGTATTTT
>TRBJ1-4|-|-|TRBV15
CATSRDRATNEKLFF
TGTGCCACCAGCAGAGACAGGGCAACTAATGAAAAACTGTTTTTT
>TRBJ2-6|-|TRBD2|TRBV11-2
CASRKLKRGSGANVLTF
TGTGCCAGCAGAAAACTAAAGCGGGGCTCTGGGGCCAACGTCCTGACTTTC
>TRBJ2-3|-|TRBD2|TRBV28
CASSLNSGRVTDTQYF
TGTGCCAGCAGTTTGAATAGCGGGAGGGTCACAGATACGCAGTATTTT
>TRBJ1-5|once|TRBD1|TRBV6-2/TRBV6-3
CASSRGQLNQPQHF
TGTGCCAGCAGCCGGGGACAGCTCAATCAGCCCCAGCATTTT
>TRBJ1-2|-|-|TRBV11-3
CASSLPRDSYPDYGYTF
TGTGCCAGCAGCTTACCCCGGGACTCCTACCCGGACTATGGCTACACCTTC
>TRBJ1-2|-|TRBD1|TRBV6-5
CASSRQGAYGYTF
TGTGCCAGCAGTCGACAGGGCGCCTATGGCTACACCTTC